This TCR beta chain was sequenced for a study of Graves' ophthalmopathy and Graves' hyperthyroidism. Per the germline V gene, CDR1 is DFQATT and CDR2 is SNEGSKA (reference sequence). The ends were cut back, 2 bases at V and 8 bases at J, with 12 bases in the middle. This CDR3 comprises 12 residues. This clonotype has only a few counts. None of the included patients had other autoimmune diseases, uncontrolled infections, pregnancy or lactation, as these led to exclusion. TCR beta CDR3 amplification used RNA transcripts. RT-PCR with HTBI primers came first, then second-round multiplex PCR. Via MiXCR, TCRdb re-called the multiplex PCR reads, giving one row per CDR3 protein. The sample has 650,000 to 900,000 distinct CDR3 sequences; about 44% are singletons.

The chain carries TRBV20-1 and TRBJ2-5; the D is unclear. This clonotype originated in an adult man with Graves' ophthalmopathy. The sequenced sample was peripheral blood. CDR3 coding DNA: TGCAGTGCTAGACGGGCCTCTGGAACCCAGTACTTC. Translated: CSARRASGTQYF.